This entry concerns a single TCR beta chain. The sample is drawn from a study of technical replicates of blood from a handful of donors. Clones were read by immunoSEQ multiplex PCR, and TCRdb kept only the in-frame ones, dropping some. The sample holds 70,000 to 85,000 clones; 92% are singletons and the top ten take roughly 0.41%. CDR3 length equals 17 residues. CDR1 is MNHEY, CDR2 SMNVEV, per germline (reference sequence). V was clipped by 4 bases and J by 7 bases; unmatched bases: 15. This clonotype was obtained from a human donor in good health. The chain couples TRBV27 to TRBJ2-7; TRBD2 matches 11 bases. Sequences were obtained from T cells isolated from PBMCs. CDR3 in DNA: TGTGCCAGCAGTTCCCTATTGACTAGCGGGAAAGGTGGGGAGCAGTACTTC. Translated: CASSSLLTSGKGGEQYF.